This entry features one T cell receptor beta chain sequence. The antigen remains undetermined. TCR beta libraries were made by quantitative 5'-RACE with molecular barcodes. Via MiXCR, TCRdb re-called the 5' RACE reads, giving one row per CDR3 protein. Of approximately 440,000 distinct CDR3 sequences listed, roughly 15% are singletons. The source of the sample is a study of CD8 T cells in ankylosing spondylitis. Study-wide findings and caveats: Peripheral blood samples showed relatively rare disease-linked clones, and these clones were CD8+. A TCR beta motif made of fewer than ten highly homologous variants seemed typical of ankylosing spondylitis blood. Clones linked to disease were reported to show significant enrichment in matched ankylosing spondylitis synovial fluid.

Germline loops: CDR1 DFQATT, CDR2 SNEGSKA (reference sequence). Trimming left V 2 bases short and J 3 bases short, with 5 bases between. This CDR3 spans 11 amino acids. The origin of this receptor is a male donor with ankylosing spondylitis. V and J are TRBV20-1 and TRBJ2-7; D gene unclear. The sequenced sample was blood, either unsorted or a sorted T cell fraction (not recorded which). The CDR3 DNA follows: TGCAGTGCTAGAAGTCTCTACGAGCAGTACTTC. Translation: CSARSLYEQYF.